This record covers a single TCR beta chain. Its target is not known. The sample is drawn from a study of T cell clones after liver transplantation. Some clones are missing from TCRdb's copy, which holds only in-frame ones; the method was immunoSEQ multiplex PCR. Here the sample spans roughly 50,000 clones, 70% to 85% being singletons. Study-level results: A significant post-transplant drop in circulating graft-donor-reactive CD4 TCRbeta sequences occurred in most of the 8 subjects.

Trimming removed 0 bases from V and 5 bases from J; junction bases left unmatched: 6. Looked up from germline, CDR1 is SGHRS and CDR2 is YFSETQ. The CDR3 totals 16 residues. The rearrangement joins TRBV5-1 to TRBJ2-7; 12 bases match TRBD2. Sequences were derived from CD4+ T cells from blood, sampled before liver transplant. The origin of this receptor is a human donor who received a liver transplant. The CDR3 here is CASSLVASGRDHEQYF. In DNA, the CDR3 is TGCGCCAGCAGCTTGGTGGCTAGCGGGAGGGACCACGAGCAGTACTTC.